This T cell receptor (beta chain) was sequenced in a study of tumor-infiltrating lymphocytes in primary liver carcinoma. Findings of the study overall: Pairs of tumor regions overlapped more than tumor-adjacent and tumor-blood pairs did.

Making TCR beta cDNA involved approximately 0.5 ug total RNA and a constant-region primer. The TCR beta library was amplified through three nested multiplex PCR rounds in a modified ARM-PCR procedure. The two initial PCR rounds, approximately 10 cycles each, used TRBV1-TRBV30 forward and C-beta reverse primers. TCRdb reprocessed the multiplex PCR reads via MiXCR and lists one record per CDR3 protein. The sample holds more than 100,000 distinct CDR3 sequences, about two thirds seen once. The study co-extracted DNA and RNA from about 21-30 mg of unsorted bulk tissue. Regarding this clonotype: The antigen remains unidentified.

Trimming removed 4 bases from V and 4 bases from J, with 6 bases in between. The V gene's germline CDR1 is LNHDA and CDR2 SQIVND (reference sequence). CDR3 length equals 12 residues. The V call is TRBV19, the J call TRBJ2-3; D not resolved. The sequencing sample was made of tumor-adjacent normal liver tissue. The sequence was obtained from a woman aged 60 to 75 with primary liver carcinoma and hepatitis B virus infection. The CDR3 nucleotides are TGTGCCAGTAGTAACCGAGCAGATACGCAGTATTTT. This translates into CASSNRADTQYF. The whole variable domain, remainder taken from reference TRBV19 and TRBJ2-3, is DGGITQSPKYLFRKEGQNVTLSCEQNLNHDAMYWYRQDPGQGLRLIYYSQIVNDFQKGDIAEGYSVSREKKESFPLTVTSAQKNPTAFYLCASSNRADTQYFGPGTRLTVL.